The source of this T cell receptor (beta chain) is a study of T cell responses to AZD1222 COVID-19 vaccine. The protocol was immunoSEQ multiplex PCR, while the TCRdb copy is restricted to in-frame clones and leaves out a portion. This sample has 200,000 or so clones, with about 94% found just once. Notes on the study in general: Increased Spike-specific TCR breadth and depth were observed after two AZD1222 doses.

As to this clone: Antigen specificity is unknown.

V was shortened by 3 bases and J by 2 bases, with 6 bases between the two germline ends. There are 13 residues in the CDR3. The germline gives CDR1 MGHRA, CDR2 YSYEKL. The sequences come from peripheral blood, collected 28 days after the second AZD1222 dose. This chain joins TRBV4-1 and TRBJ2-3; no clear D. The receptor's source is an adult who received the AZD1222 COVID-19 vaccine. DNA for the CDR3: TGCGCCAGCAGCCAGACAAACACAGATACGCAGTATTTT. Its translation is CASSQTNTDTQYF.